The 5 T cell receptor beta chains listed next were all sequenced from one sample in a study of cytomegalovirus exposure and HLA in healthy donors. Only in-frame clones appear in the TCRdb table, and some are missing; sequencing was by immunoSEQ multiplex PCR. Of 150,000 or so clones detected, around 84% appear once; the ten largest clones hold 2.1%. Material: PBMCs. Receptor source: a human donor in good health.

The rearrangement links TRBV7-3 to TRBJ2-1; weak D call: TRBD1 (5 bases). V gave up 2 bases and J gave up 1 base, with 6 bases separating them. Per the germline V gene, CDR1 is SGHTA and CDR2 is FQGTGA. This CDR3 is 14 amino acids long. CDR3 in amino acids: CASSLQGSYNEQFF. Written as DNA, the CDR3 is TGTGCCAGCAGCTTACAGGGTTCCTACAATGAGCAGTTCTTC.

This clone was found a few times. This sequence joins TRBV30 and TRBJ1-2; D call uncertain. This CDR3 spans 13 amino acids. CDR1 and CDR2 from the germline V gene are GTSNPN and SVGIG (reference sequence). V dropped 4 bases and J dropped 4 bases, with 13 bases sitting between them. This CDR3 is CAWISVRSYGYTF. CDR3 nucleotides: TGTGCCTGGATTTCGGTTAGGAGCTATGGCTACACCTTC.

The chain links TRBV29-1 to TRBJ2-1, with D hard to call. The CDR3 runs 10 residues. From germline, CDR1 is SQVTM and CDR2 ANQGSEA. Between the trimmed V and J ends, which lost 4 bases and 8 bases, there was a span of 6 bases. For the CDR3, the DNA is TGCAGCGTTGCAGTGGATGAGCAGTTCTTC. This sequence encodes CSVAVDEQFF.

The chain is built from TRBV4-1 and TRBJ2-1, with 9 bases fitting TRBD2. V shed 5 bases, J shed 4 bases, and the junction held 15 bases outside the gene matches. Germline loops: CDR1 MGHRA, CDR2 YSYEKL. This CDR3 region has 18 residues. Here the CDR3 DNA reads TGCGCCAGCAGCGTAGACCCGGGACTAGCCTTTGGATACAATGAGCAGTTCTTC. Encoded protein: CASSVDPGLAFGYNEQFF.

Here the CDR3 DNA reads TGCGCCAGCAGCTTATACGGTCTCACAGAAGAGACCCAGTACTTC. Translation gives CASSLYGLTEETQYF. This sequence joins TRBV5-1 and TRBJ2-5; D is undetermined. This CDR3 contains 15 residues. V dropped 2 bases and J dropped 3 bases, with 14 bases sitting between them. Germline CDR1 and CDR2: SGHRS and YFSETQ.